This T cell receptor beta chain derives from a study of graft-versus-host responses after intestinal transplantation. As for the study in general: Multivisceral, liver-intestinal, or isolated intestinal grafts were transplanted into recipients. Regarding the study as a whole: Recipient marrow harbored GvH clones, some of which surfaced first in ileum or blood.

The researchers put roughly 200,000 CFSE-labeled responder cells into plates with roughly 200,000 irradiated, violet-dye-labeled stimulator cells. Here immunoSEQ multiplex PCR was the method, and the copy in TCRdb shows in-frame clones only, minus some. This sample carries a few thousand clones, roughly a third of them seen once, and the ten largest clones take 30% to 35%. This clone was seen just once. The sequencing used alloreactive CD8+ T cells from a mixed lymphocyte reaction culture, collected before intestinal transplant. Subset given: CFSE-low proliferating T cells sorted from roughly 6-day pre-transplant mixed lymphocyte reaction (GvH or HvG direction). The clonotype was recovered from a human patient who received an intestinal transplant.

This chain's CDR3 is CASSFRLYEQYF. The CDR3 DNA follows: TGTGCCAGCAGCTTCCGACTCTACGAGCAGTACTTC. The V gene is TRBV11-2, the J gene TRBJ2-7; D is unresolved. Trimming shortened V by 3 bases and J by 3 bases, and 6 bases separated the two germline ends. The CDR3 consists of 12 residues. Germline CDR1 and CDR2: SGHAT and FQNNGV. Full variable domain (missing parts from reference TRBV11-2 and TRBJ2-7): EAGVAQSPRYKIIEKRQSVAFWCNPISGHATLYWYQQILGQGPKLLIQFQNNGVVDDSQLPKDRFSAERLKGVDSTLKIQPAKLEDSAVYLCASSFRLYEQYFGPGTRLTVT.